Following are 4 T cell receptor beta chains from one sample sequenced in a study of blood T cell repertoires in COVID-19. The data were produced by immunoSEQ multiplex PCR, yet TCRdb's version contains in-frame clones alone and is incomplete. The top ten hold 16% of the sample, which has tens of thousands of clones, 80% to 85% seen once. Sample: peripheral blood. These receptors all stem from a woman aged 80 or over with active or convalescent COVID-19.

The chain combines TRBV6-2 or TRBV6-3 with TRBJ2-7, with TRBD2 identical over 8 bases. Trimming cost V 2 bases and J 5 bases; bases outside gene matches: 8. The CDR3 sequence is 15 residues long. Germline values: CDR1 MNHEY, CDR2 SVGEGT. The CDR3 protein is CASSYRSGSRNEQYF. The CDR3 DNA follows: TGTGCCAGCAGTTACAGGAGCGGGAGTAGGAACGAGCAGTACTTC.

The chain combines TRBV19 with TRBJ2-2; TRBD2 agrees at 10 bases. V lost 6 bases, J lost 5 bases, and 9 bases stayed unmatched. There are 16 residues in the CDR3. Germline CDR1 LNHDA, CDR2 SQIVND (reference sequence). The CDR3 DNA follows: TGTGCCAGTAGATTGAGCGGGAGGGTGGGAACCGGGGAGCTGTTTTTT. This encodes CASRLSGRVGTGELFF.

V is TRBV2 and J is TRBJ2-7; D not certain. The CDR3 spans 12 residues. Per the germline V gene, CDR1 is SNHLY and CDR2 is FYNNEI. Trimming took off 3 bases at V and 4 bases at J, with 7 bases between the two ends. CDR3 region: CASSDLVYEQYF. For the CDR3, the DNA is TGTGCCAGCAGTGACCTAGTTTACGAGCAGTACTTC.

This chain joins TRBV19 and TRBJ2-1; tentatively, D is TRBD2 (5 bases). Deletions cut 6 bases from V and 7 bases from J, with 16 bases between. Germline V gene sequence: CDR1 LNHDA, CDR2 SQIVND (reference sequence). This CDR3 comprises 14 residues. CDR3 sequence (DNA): TGTGCCAGTAGATGGGCTAGCTCCAAAAATGAGCAGTTCTTC. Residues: CASRWASSKNEQFF. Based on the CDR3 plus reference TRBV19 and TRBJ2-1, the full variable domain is DGGITQSPKYLFRKEGQNVTLSCEQNLNHDAMYWYRQDPGQGLRLIYYSQIVNDFQKGDIAEGYSVSREKKESFPLTVTSAQKNPTAFYLCASRWASSKNEQFFGPGTRLTVL.